Following are 14 T cell receptor beta chains from one sample sequenced in a study of blood T cell repertoires in COVID-19. The method was immunoSEQ multiplex PCR; TCRdb's version includes in-frame clones alone and lacks a portion of them. The table includes 100,000 to 150,000 clones, approximately 86% detected once. The sample comprised PBMCs or T cells enriched from blood (not recorded which). These receptors originate from a woman in her 50s who had recovered from COVID-19.

The chain has TRBV4-3 and TRBJ1-6; D may be TRBD1 (6 bases). There are 16 residues in the CDR3. Germline CDR1 is LGHNA and CDR2 is YSLEER. V lost 0 bases and J 9 bases, leaving 15 bases between the germline ends. The chain's CDR3 is CASSQDLQGPRSPLHF. The CDR3 region has the DNA TGCGCCAGCAGCCAAGATTTACAGGGTCCGCGTTCACCCCTCCACTTT.

In DNA form, the CDR3 reads TGTGCCAGCAGTTACGGGCGTGGGGGCGGCACCGGGGAGCTGTTTTTT. Protein: CASSYGRGGGTGELFF. The rearrangement uses TRBV6-6 and TRBJ2-2; tentative D call: TRBD1 (6 bases). Germline loops: CDR1 MNHNY, CDR2 SVGAGI (reference sequence). The CDR3 spans 16 residues. The V end was cut by 2 bases, the J end by 4 bases, with 14 bases between.

The gene calls are TRBV27 and TRBJ1-6; the D gene is possibly TRBD1 (6 bases). This CDR3 contains 14 residues. Germline CDR1 is MNHEY and CDR2 is SMNVEV (reference sequence). Trimming removed 7 bases at V and 9 bases at J, with 16 bases between. The CDR3 coding sequence is TGTGCCAGCACCCTAGGCCAGGGGAGTTCACCCCTCCACTTT. It encodes CASTLGQGSSPLHF.

The V gene is TRBV5-1, the J gene TRBJ2-2; possible D gene TRBD1, 5 bases. The CDR3 loop spans 14 amino acids. Trimming took off 4 bases at V and 3 bases at J, with 10 bases between the two ends. CDR1 SGHRS and CDR2 YFSETQ come from the germline V gene. The CDR3 loop is CASSAPGYTGELFF. CDR3 sequence (DNA): TGCGCCAGCAGCGCGCCAGGGTACACCGGGGAGCTGTTTTTT.

The genes are TRBV7-9 and TRBJ1-1; D is uncertain. The germline gives CDR1 SEHNR, CDR2 FQNEAQ (reference sequence). Trimming stripped 3 bases from V and 1 base from J, with 6 bases between. The CDR3 runs 13 residues. The CDR3 loop is CASSFTENTEAFF. CDR3 nucleotides: TGTGCCAGCAGCTTTACAGAGAACACTGAAGCTTTCTTT. Looking up the rest from reference TRBV7-9 and TRBJ1-1 gives the full variable domain: DTGVSQNPRHKITKRGQNVTFRCDPISEHNRLYWYRQTLGQGPEFLTYFQNEAQLEKSRLLSDRFSAERPKGSFSTLEIQRTEQGDSAMYLCASSFTENTEAFFGQGTRLTVV.

The CDR3 nucleotides read TGCGCCAGCAGCCGGGACGGGCGGGGTGGCGAGCAGTACTTC. This gives the protein CASSRDGRGGEQYF. V is TRBV4-3 and J is TRBJ2-7; tentative D call: TRBD2 (6 bases). CDR3 size: 14 residues. With 4 bases removed from V and 6 bases from J, the gap between germline ends came to 16 bases. CDR1 is LGHNA and CDR2 is YSLEER in the germline V gene.

The chain employs TRBV19 and TRBJ1-2; D is unresolved. Germline CDR1 and CDR2: LNHDA and SQIVND (reference sequence). V was clipped by 5 bases and J by 10 bases, with 17 bases between them. The CDR3 is 13 residues long. As DNA, the CDR3 is TGTGCCAGTAGTCCGGGAAACCGCCTGGTCTACACCTTC. Amino acid sequence: CASSPGNRLVYTF.

V gene TRBV15 combines with J gene TRBJ2-1; D remains unclear. Trimming cost V 0 bases and J 7 bases, with 7 bases left between them. Germline assignment: CDR1 LNHNV and CDR2 YYDKDF (reference sequence). The CDR3 has 13 residues. CDR3 sequence: CATSREEPNEQFF. In nucleotides, the CDR3 is TGTGCCACCAGCAGAGAAGAGCCGAATGAGCAGTTCTTC.

The chain has TRBV29-1 and TRBJ1-2, with 9 bases identical to TRBD1. CDR3 length equals 15 residues. The V gene end was trimmed by 6 bases and the J gene end by 4 bases; junction bases not matched to a gene: 12. Germline assignment: CDR1 SQVTM and CDR2 ANQGSEA. CDR3 protein: CSVDYPGQGPYGYTF. The CDR3 DNA sequence: TGCAGCGTCGACTACCCGGGACAGGGACCCTATGGCTACACCTTC. The whole variable domain, filled in from reference TRBV29-1 and TRBJ1-2, reads SAVISQKPSRDICQRGTSLTIQCQVDSQVTMMFWYRQQPGQSLTLIATANQGSEATYESGFVIDKFPISRPNLTFSTLTVSNMSPEDSSIYLCSVDYPGQGPYGYTFGSGTRLTVV.

This clone showed up just once. The chain couples TRBV3-1 (or the pseudogene TRBV3-2) to TRBJ2-2; maybe TRBD2 (5 bases). Germline values: CDR1 LGHDT, CDR2 YNNKEL (reference sequence). Trimming shortened V by 2 bases and J by 5 bases, and 27 bases separated the two germline ends. The CDR3 covers 20 residues. As DNA, the CDR3 is TGTGCCAGCAGCCAAACAAACCCGATCGGGGTCACCCTTACGACCGGGGAGCTGTTTTTT. It specifies CASSQTNPIGVTLTTGELFF.

The chain joins TRBV30 to TRBJ1-1, with 8 positions matching TRBD1. The CDR3 length is 13 residues. V lost 3 bases, J lost 5 bases, and 5 bases stayed unmatched. Germline CDR1 and CDR2: GTSNPN and SVGIG (reference sequence). The CDR3 loop is CAWRSQGDTEAFF. The CDR3 bases are TGTGCCTGGAGATCACAGGGGGATACTGAAGCTTTCTTT.

This chain connects TRBV19 to TRBJ1-2; 9 nucleotides line up with TRBD1. Germline CDR1 and CDR2: LNHDA and SQIVND (reference sequence). The trim removed 6 bases at V and 4 bases at J, leaving 9 bases unmatched. The CDR3 has 15 residues. CDR3 nucleotide sequence: TGTGCCAGTAGGGCCAGGACAGGGGATAGCTATGGCTACACCTTC. Protein sequence: CASRARTGDSYGYTF.

The CDR3 DNA reads TGTGCCAGCACCCAGGCCGGGGGCAATCAGCCCCAGCATTTT. Protein sequence: CASTQAGGNQPQHF. J is TRBJ1-5 and V is TRBV6-6; D gene ambiguous. Trimming stripped 7 bases from V and 2 bases from J, with 12 bases between. CDR1 is MNHNY, CDR2 SVGAGI, per germline (reference sequence). The CDR3 has 14 residues.

This clone occurred once. This chain connects TRBV2 to TRBJ2-5; D might be TRBD2 (7 bases). Germline lookup yields CDR1 SNHLY and CDR2 FYNNEI. The CDR3 loop spans 11 amino acids. The V gene lost 7 bases and the J gene lost 9 bases, with 12 bases spanning the gap. In DNA, the CDR3 is TGTGCCAGCATTGGGGAGGGGGCCCAGTACTTC. Translation: CASIGEGAQYF.